What follows describes a single T cell receptor beta chain. The data stem from a study of blood T cell repertoires in COVID-19. V shed 6 bases and J 9 bases; nucleotides not matched to a gene: 8. This CDR3 region has 13 residues. Original processing methods: Amplification from reference gene primers served as the basis for estimated nucleated cell counts. Using immunoSEQ multiplex PCR, the repertoire was profiled, and TCRdb retains in-frame clones only, with some absent. That table supplies the V and J calls and clone size; D and trimming were determined from the DNA. The sample carries tens of thousands of clones, 79% recorded once.

This sequence originates from a human donor in a cohort sampled during active COVID-19. This chain connects TRBV12-3 or TRBV12-4 to TRBJ1-5; 7 bases map to TRBD1. Sample: peripheral blood. The DNA for the CDR3 is TGTGCCAGCAGCCCGTTCTCAGGGGGGCCCCAGCATTTT. Its translation: CASSPFSGGPQHF.